The next 21 T cell receptor beta chains were all read from a single sample in a study of T-cell reconstitution after alpha-beta-depleted transplantation in children. The TCRbeta library incorporated unique molecular identifiers. TCRdb passed the PCR reads through MiXCR, listing each CDR3 protein once. This sample carries some 590,000 distinct CDR3 sequences, roughly a tenth of them seen once, and the ten largest clones take about 4%. Here the sequenced sample was PBMCs from the stem cell graft donor, taken from the stem cell graft. These receptors were taken from a human donor who donated a stem cell graft to a child with acute myeloid leukemia.

This clonotype was seen at least ten times. V gene TRBV7-3 combines with J gene TRBJ2-3, with unresolved D. CDR1 and CDR2 from the germline V gene are SGHTA and FQGTGA. Trimming took 3 bases from V and 1 from J, leaving 5 bases between them. The CDR3 extends over 13 amino acids. CDR3 DNA sequence: TGTGCCAGCAGCTTGATGGGCACAGATACGCAGTATTTT. It yields the protein CASSLMGTDTQYF.

The CDR3 DNA follows: TGTGCCACCCTAAGTATGTCCTCTCCGCGCGGCTACACCTTC. It yields the protein CATLSMSSPRGYTF. V usage is TRBV28 and J usage is TRBJ1-2; D is unresolved. The length of the CDR3 is 14 residues. Germline V gene sequence: CDR1 MDHEN, CDR2 SYDVKM. Trimming removed 10 bases from V and 8 bases from J, with 23 bases in between.

This clonotype was found many times. The chain joins TRBV12-3 or TRBV12-4 to TRBJ2-1, with 9 bases aligning to TRBD2. V lost 3 bases and J lost 5; bases outside the gene matches: 5. The CDR3 sequence is 15 residues long. The CDR3 reads CASSFRAGGNNEQFF. The CDR3 coding sequence is TGTGCCAGCAGTTTTCGAGCGGGAGGAAACAATGAGCAGTTCTTC.

This clonotype was observed many times. This chain connects TRBV28 to TRBJ2-5; D remains unclear. Germline V lookup: CDR1 MDHEN, CDR2 SYDVKM. The CDR3 runs 14 residues. Trimming took off 3 bases at V and 5 bases at J, with 13 bases between the two ends. The CDR3 coding sequence is TGTGCCAGCAGTTTTGACCCCGACGGCGAGACCCAGTACTTC. It codes for CASSFDPDGETQYF.

This clonotype was counted between two and nine times. J is TRBJ2-5 and V is TRBV28; 7 nucleotides agree with TRBD2. The length of the CDR3 is 15 residues. Looked up from germline, CDR1 is MDHEN and CDR2 is SYDVKM. V lost 2 bases, J lost 5 bases, and 8 bases stayed unmatched. The CDR3 bases are TGTGCCAGCAGTTTACGGGGAGGGGTTCGGGAGACCCAGTACTTC. Translating gives CASSLRGGVRETQYF.

The sample holds many counts of this clonotype. The CDR3 coding sequence is TGCAGCGTCATAGGACAGGGTGGAGGGAATGAAAAACTGTTTTTT. It translates to CSVIGQGGGNEKLFF. This chain connects TRBV29-1 to TRBJ1-4; TRBD1 matches at 8 bases. The length of the CDR3 is 15 residues. CDR1 is SQVTM, CDR2 ANQGSEA, per germline. Unmatched junction bases numbered 11, after V lost 6 bases and J lost 5 bases.

This clonotype was picked up many times. The J gene is TRBJ2-2, the V gene TRBV29-1, with a possible D match to TRBD2 (6 bases). Germline assignment: CDR1 SQVTM and CDR2 ANQGSEA. The CDR3 has 16 residues. Trimming shortened V by 3 bases and J by 5 bases, and 19 bases separated the two germline ends. CDR3 DNA: TGCAGCGTTGACTTAGCGGTTGGGGAGAGGACCGGGGAGCTGTTTTTT. Protein product: CSVDLAVGERTGELFF.

This chain connects TRBV7-2 to TRBJ2-7, with 9 bases that match TRBD2. CDR1 is SGHTA and CDR2 is FQGNSA in the germline V gene. The V and J ends lost 5 bases and 12 bases, in that order; junction bases with no gene match: 8. The CDR3 length is 12 residues. The CDR3 reads CASSPGTSRLYF. The CDR3 nucleotides are TGTGCCAGCAGCCCTGGGACTAGCCGGTTGTACTTC.

V and J are TRBV20-1 and TRBJ2-3; possibly TRBD1 for D (6 bases). The V gene lost 5 bases and the J gene lost 4 bases, with 19 bases spanning the gap. In germline, CDR1 is DFQATT, CDR2 SNEGSKA (reference sequence). The CDR3 runs to 15 residues. In nucleotides, the CDR3 is TGCAGTGCTCCAGAAACTGGACAGTCTCCAGATACGCAGTATTTT. Translating it yields CSAPETGQSPDTQYF.

This clonotype came up many times. The chain uses TRBV28 and TRBJ2-7; 7 nucleotides match TRBD2. Trimming cost V 6 bases and J 3 bases; bases outside gene matches: 11. CDR1 is MDHEN and CDR2 is SYDVKM in the germline V gene. CDR3 length equals 15 residues. Here the CDR3 reads CASSLGLGNFYEQYF. CDR3 bases: TGTGCCAGCAGCCTTGGACTAGGGAATTTCTACGAGCAGTACTTC.

The V and J genes are TRBV5-1 and TRBJ2-1, with TRBD1 matching over 10 bases. V dropped 4 bases and J dropped 8; count of bases not matched to a gene: 6. The CDR3 is 14 amino acids. Germline CDR1 SGHRS, CDR2 YFSETQ. The CDR3 is CASSTGQGVDEQFF. The DNA of the CDR3 is TGCGCCAGCAGCACCGGACAGGGGGTCGATGAGCAGTTCTTC.

This clonotype has a count of ten or more. V and J are TRBV20-1 and TRBJ2-1, with D perhaps TRBD2 (5 bases). Germline CDR1 is DFQATT and CDR2 is SNEGSKA (reference sequence). Trimming left V 1 base short and J 7 bases short, with 11 bases between. The CDR3 covers 13 residues. DNA of the CDR3: TGCAGTGCTAGAGGCCTAGCCTGGAATGAGCAGTTCTTC. Protein sequence: CSARGLAWNEQFF.

This clonotype has just a few counts. The chain recombines TRBV20-1 with TRBJ2-3; either TRBD1 or TRBD2 may fit D (5 bases each). Trimming removed 2 bases at V and 0 bases at J, with 12 bases between. The CDR3 covers 15 residues. Per germline, CDR1 DFQATT and CDR2 SNEGSKA (reference sequence). The CDR3: CSARSGTVSTDTQYF. For the CDR3, the DNA is TGCAGTGCTAGATCCGGGACGGTGAGCACAGATACGCAGTATTTT.

The rearrangement joins TRBV5-1 to TRBJ2-2; 9 bases line up with TRBD2. V shed 0 bases, J shed 4 bases, and the junction held 13 bases outside the gene matches. The germline CDR1 and CDR2 sequences are SGHRS and YFSETQ. This CDR3 comprises 19 residues. CDR3 sequence reads: CASSLGLAGRGETTGELFF. Here the CDR3 DNA reads TGCGCCAGCAGCTTGGGGCTAGCGGGGAGAGGAGAGACCACCGGGGAGCTGTTTTTT.

This clonotype has ten or more counts. The chain joins TRBV20-1 to TRBJ2-7; D possibly corresponds to TRBD2 (5 bases). Germline CDR1 reads DFQATT; CDR2 reads SNEGSKA (reference sequence). The V end was cut by 5 bases, the J end by 3 bases, with 14 bases between. The CDR3 loop spans 13 amino acids. The CDR3, as DNA: TGCAGTGCTGGCTCCGGCGGACTCTACGAGCAGTACTTC. It is translated as CSAGSGGLYEQYF.

This clonotype was detected a few times. The V call is TRBV30, the J call TRBJ1-2, with 7 bases fitting TRBD1. After removal of 2 bases from V and 7 bases from J, the junction contained 10 bases not matched to a gene. There are 14 residues in the CDR3. CDR1 GTSNPN and CDR2 SVGIG come from the germline V gene (reference sequence). This chain's CDR3 is CAWSNTGEGSGYTF. For the CDR3, the DNA is TGTGCCTGGAGTAACACAGGGGAAGGTAGTGGCTACACCTTC.

V gene TRBV4-2 combines with J gene TRBJ1-3, with no clear D. This CDR3 is 14 amino acids long. Germline lookup yields CDR1 LGHNA and CDR2 YNFKEQ. Deletions cut 4 bases from V and 4 bases from J, with 11 bases between. The CDR3 sequence is CASSPDLLGNTIYF. For the CDR3, the DNA is TGTGCCAGCAGCCCGGACCTCCTCGGAAACACCATATATTTT.

In this sample, this clonotype turned up many times. The chain combines TRBV6-2 or TRBV6-3 with TRBJ2-7; no clear D gene. V dropped 6 bases and J dropped 2 bases, with 5 bases sitting between them. From germline, CDR1 is MNHEY and CDR2 SVGEGT. The CDR3 runs to 11 residues. The DNA of the CDR3 is TGTGCCAGCAGAACGACCTACGAGCAGTACTTC. This encodes CASRTTYEQYF.

This clonotype was seen ten or more times. The chain employs TRBV7-3 and TRBJ2-2; D remains ambiguous. The V end was cut by 4 bases, the J end by 2 bases, with 11 bases between. Germline V lookup: CDR1 SGHTA, CDR2 FQGTGA. CDR3 length: 15 residues. CDR3 loop: CASSSGFLNTGELFF. Here the CDR3 DNA reads TGTGCCAGCAGCTCCGGGTTTCTAAACACCGGGGAGCTGTTTTTT.

The chain links TRBV4-2 to TRBJ2-1; the match to TRBD1 covers 12 bases. This CDR3 contains 14 residues. Germline V lookup: CDR1 LGHNA, CDR2 YNFKEQ. V lost 5 bases to trimming and J lost 8 bases; unmatched junction nucleotides: 4. The CDR3 DNA is TGTGCCAGCAGCACCGGGACAGGGGGCGATGAGCAGTTCTTC. Translation gives CASSTGTGGDEQFF.

Only a few counts were recorded for this clonotype. The genes are TRBV28 and TRBJ1-6; 12 bases agree with TRBD1. The CDR3 is 18 amino acids. Looked up from germline, CDR1 is MDHEN and CDR2 is SYDVKM. Trimming removed 0 bases from V and 8 bases from J; junction bases left unmatched: 8. The DNA of the CDR3 is TGTGCCAGCAGTTTATGGGGGGACAGGGGGCAGAGATATTCACCCCTCCACTTT. Translated, it gives CASSLWGDRGQRYSPLHF. Full variable domain (outside the CDR3, taken from reference TRBV28 and TRBJ1-6): DVKVTQSSRYLVKRTGEKVFLECVQDMDHENMFWYRQDPGLGLRLIYFSYDVKMKEKGDIPEGYSVSREKKERFSLILESASTNQTSMYLCASSLWGDRGQRYSPLHFGNGTRLTVT.